This TCR beta chain was obtained from a study of T cells in women clearing cervical HPV infection. The overall study: Women with histologically confirmed HPV16-related CIN3 or worse, 2 with invasive cancer, served as cases. With HLA typing for only a few women, HLA confounding remains possible.

Turning to this clone: The CDR3 is cut off 3 residues early in the read; its end comes from the germline J gene.

Looked up from germline, CDR1 is KGHSH and CDR2 is LQKENI. This CDR3 spans 16 amino acids. With V trimmed by 0 bases and J by 4 bases, 3 bases remained unmatched. Genomic DNA, averaging around 1,200 ng per sample, yielded TCR beta CDR3 via immunoSEQ. Libraries were prepared by immunoSEQ multiplex PCR; TCRdb keeps only in-frame clonotypes and omits some of them. Its clone listing holds nearly 20,000 clones. The material sequenced was blood buffy coat. The TCR sequence derives from a woman aged 18-70 years with a cervical HPV16 infection that either progressed to CIN3+ or cleared (not recorded which). V gene TRBV18 combines with J gene TRBJ2-3; TRBD2 agrees at 11 bases. The CDR3 bases that were read are TGTGCCAGCTCACCACCGTCTAGCGGGGGGTCAGATACG. It yields the protein CASSPPSSGGSDT. In full, the CDR3 is CASSPPSSGGSDTQYF.